There are many counts of the clone carrying this T cell receptor beta chain. TCRdb processed the RT-PCR reads anew with MiXCR; each CDR3 protein has one entry. In the table there are 920,000 or so distinct CDR3 sequences, roughly 18% of which are singletons. This sample was included in a study of patients and donors after allogeneic stem cell transplantation. Trimming removed 1 base at V and 2 bases at J, with 18 bases between. The CDR3 runs 17 residues. This clonotype originated in a human donor who was either an allogeneic HSCT recipient or a stem cell or donor lymphocyte infusion donor (not recorded which). It is not recorded whose cells these are; they may come from a transplant donor. Sample: blood, either unsorted or a sorted T cell fraction (not recorded which). This rearrangement joins TRBV12-3 or TRBV12-4 to TRBJ2-7, with D perhaps TRBD2 (7 bases). The DNA for the CDR3 is TGTGCCAGCAGTTTAGAAATGGCGGCGGGGGCCCCCTACGAGCAGTACTTC. This sequence encodes CASSLEMAAGAPYEQYF.